This T cell receptor beta chain was observed in a study of vaccination effects on CD4 cells after COVID-19 (dated by TCRdb to about 2022). Study-wide context: Each participant received two doses of an mRNA SARS-CoV-2 vaccine, either BNT162b2 or mRNA-1273. The study compared SARS-CoV-2 spike-specific CD4+ TCR repertoires before and after mRNA vaccination in COVID-19 convalescent patients and infection-naive vaccine recipients. Altogether, about 10 COVID-19 convalescent patients and several SARS-CoV-2-naive healthy vaccine recipients made up the full study. In the study, cultures from other donors were sequenced using the Oncomine TCR Beta short-read assay on an Illumina iSeq 100.

The paper's findings and limits, for the study overall: Among healthy vaccine recipients, nearly all vaccine-induced clones were SARS-CoV-2 mono-reactive, and just 1 of 255 was cross-reactive with common cold coronaviruses. The study was limited by a small number of convalescent patients, and early post-infection timepoints were lacking. Clones induced by infection and clones induced by vaccination both contracted markedly at late timepoints after vaccination, which fits with T cell responses waning over time.

Taken from cysteine to phenylalanine, the CDR3 has 15 residues. Here the CDR3 DNA is all that survives: 45 bases in frame from base 1. V lost 2 bases and J lost 1 base; the stretch between them is 11 bases long. Looking up the germline V gene yields CDR1 KGHSH and CDR2 LQKENI. To note about this clone: Its target antigen remains unknown. No base qualities exist here, and no much larger clone lies one base off it.

To identify antigen-specific CD4+ T cell clonotypes by their expansion, the ViraFEST assay first stimulated PBMC with viral peptide pools and then applied TCR sequencing. After more than nine days of culture, CD4+ T cells were isolated with the EasySep CD4+ T cell isolation kit. Healthy vaccine recipients had no prior SARS-CoV-2 infection, confirmed by negative nucleocapsid antibodies before and after vaccination. Each well held under 2.5 million PBMC cultured in IMDM containing roughly 5% human AB serum, 9 to 10 IU/ml IL-2 and gentamicin, along with about 10 ug/ml peptides. On days 3 and 7, half of the culture medium was replaced with fresh IL-2-containing medium. Each peptide stimulation condition was cultured in triplicate wells unless otherwise noted. PBMC were separated from whole blood using Ficoll-Paque Plus gradient centrifugation and were then either cryopreserved at -140C or used fresh. The overlapping peptide pools covered the spike proteins of SARS-CoV-2 and of the common cold coronaviruses HCoV-NL63, HCoV-OC43 and HCoV-229E. The QIAamp micro DNA kit was used to extract genomic DNA from the cultured CD4+ T cells.

Libraries were built with the immunoSEQ multiplex PCR assay. TCR beta CDR3 sequencing was performed on DNA from the cultured, isolated CD4+ T cells. On the study's bioinformatics: The analysis removed non-productive TCR sequences, trimmed reads to the CDR3 region, and retained only CDR3s that were 7 or more amino acids long. Antigen-specific clonotypes were identified with the MANAFEST web app by comparing expansion in peptide wells against reference cultures. For clones to be considered positive, expansion at FDR<0.05 versus reference and all other wells, an odds ratio above 5, and a frequency above 0.1% in two replicate wells were required. A clonotype was called cross-reactive if it was significantly expanded both in SARS-CoV-2 spike wells and in at least one common cold coronavirus spike condition. CDR3 similarity was assessed by Levenshtein distance using the stringdist R package, and unrooted trees were constructed with ape in R 3.6.1. Held by TCRdb, this immuneACCESS table contains in-frame sequences only and omits some clones. Under half of the omission traces to an unresolved V gene where checked; the cause of the rest is unknown. V and J calls and clone size come straight from that table; D and trimming were deduced from the DNA. The sample includes tens of thousands of clones, with approximately 79% observed a single time. The top ten hold approximately 2.8% of the sample.

The sequenced sample was CD4+ T cells from PBMCs cultured with HCoV-NL63 spike peptides, obtained before COVID-19 vaccination. Taken with the paper, the label for cell subset or site translates to: HCoV-NL63 spike overlapping peptide pool stimulation. Recombination joined TRBV18 with TRBJ1-1; the D gene is not confidently resolved. The sequence was obtained from a human donor who received a COVID-19 vaccine. DNA sequence: TGTGCCAGCTCACCAGTAACCGTCGAGAACACTGAAGCTTTCTTT. It encodes CASSPVTVENTEAFF.